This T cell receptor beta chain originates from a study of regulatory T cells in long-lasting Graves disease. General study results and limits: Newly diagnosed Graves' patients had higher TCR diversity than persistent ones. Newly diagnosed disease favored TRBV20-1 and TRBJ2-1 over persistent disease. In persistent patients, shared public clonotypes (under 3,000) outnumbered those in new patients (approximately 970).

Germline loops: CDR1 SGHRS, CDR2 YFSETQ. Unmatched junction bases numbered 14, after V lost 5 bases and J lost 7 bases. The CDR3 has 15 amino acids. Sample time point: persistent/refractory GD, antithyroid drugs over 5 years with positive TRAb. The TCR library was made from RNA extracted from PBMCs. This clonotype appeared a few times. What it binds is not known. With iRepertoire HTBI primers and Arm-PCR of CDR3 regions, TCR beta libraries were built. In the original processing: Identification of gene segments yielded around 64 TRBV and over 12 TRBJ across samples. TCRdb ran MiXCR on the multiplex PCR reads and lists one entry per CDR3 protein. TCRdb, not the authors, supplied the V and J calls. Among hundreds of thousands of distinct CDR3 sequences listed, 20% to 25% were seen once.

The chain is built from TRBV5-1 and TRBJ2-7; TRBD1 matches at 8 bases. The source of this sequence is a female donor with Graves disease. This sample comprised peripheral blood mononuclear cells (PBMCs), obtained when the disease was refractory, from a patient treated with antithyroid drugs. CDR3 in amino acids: CASSWGTGADREQYF. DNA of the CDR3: TGCGCCAGCAGTTGGGGGACAGGTGCAGATCGGGAGCAGTACTTC. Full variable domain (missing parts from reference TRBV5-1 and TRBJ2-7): KAGVTQTPRYLIKTRGQQVTLSCSPISGHRSVSWYQQTPGQGLQFLFEYFSETQRNKGNFPGRFSGRQFSNSRSEMNVSTLELGDSALYLCASSWGTGADREQYFGPGTRLTVT.